This T cell receptor beta chain appears in the sequencing data of a study of T cells after yellow fever vaccination. The CDR3 spans 12 residues. The V end lost 6 bases, the J end lost 9 bases, and 9 bases lay between the germline ends. This clonotype was found a few times. TCRdb recomputed calls from the 5' RACE reads with MiXCR, one row per CDR3 protein. The data hold 250,000 to 300,000 distinct CDR3 sequences, with under 9% observed a single time. The TCR sequence derives from a man aged 18-30 years who received the YFV17D yellow fever vaccine. This chain joins TRBV12-3 or TRBV12-4 and TRBJ1-6; possible D gene TRBD1, 6 bases. The source material was CD4+ T cells sorted from PBMCs, sampled 5 days after the yellow fever booster vaccination. The CDR3 loop is CASSQGFSPLHF. The CDR3, as DNA: TGTGCCAGCAGCCAGGGGTTTTCACCCCTCCACTTT.